These 6 T cell receptor beta chains share one sample of origin, sequenced in a study of T cell repertoires in cytomegalovirus infection. In TCRdb, the reads were re-called with MiXCR into one record per CDR3 protein. Among more than 150,000 distinct CDR3 sequences, about 25% were seen once, and the ten largest hold about a tenth. Material for sequencing was PBMCs. These receptors were taken from a human donor in good health (CMV status not recorded). Some clones in this sample may be carry-over from other donors' samples.

This chain uses TRBV12-3 or TRBV12-4 with TRBJ2-2, with D uncertain. This CDR3 contains 13 residues. The ends were cut back, 5 bases at V and 4 bases at J, with 8 bases in the middle. DNA of the CDR3: TGTGCCAGCAGTGTCGGACGCACCGGGGAGCTGTTTTTT. Residues: CASSVGRTGELFF.

This clonotype was seen more than once but under ten times. The chain recombines TRBV3-1 with TRBJ2-2; the D call may be TRBD1 or TRBD2 (5 bases each). This CDR3 region has 16 residues. Germline assignment: CDR1 LGHDT and CDR2 YNNKEL (reference sequence). V lost 4 bases to trimming and J lost 1 base, with 13 bases between them. The CDR3 nucleotides read TGTGCCAGCAGCCCCTTGGGACGGGAGAACACCGGGGAGCTGTTTTTT. This codes for CASSPLGRENTGELFF. The complete variable domain, with remaining parts taken from reference TRBV3-1 and TRBJ2-2, reads DTAVSQTPKYLVTQMGNDKSIKCEQNLGHDTMYWYKQDSKKFLKIMFSYNNKELIINETVPNRFSPKSPDKAHLNLHINSLELGDSAVYFCASSPLGRENTGELFFGEGSRLTVL.

The table lists this clonotype with a few counts. The chain uses TRBV6-1 and TRBJ2-3, with D perhaps matching TRBD1 or TRBD2 (5 bases each). The CDR3 runs 15 residues. Germline V CDR1 and CDR2: MNHNS, SASEGT. Trimming removed 10 bases from V and 2 bases from J, with 19 bases in between. The CDR3 reads CATPPGTYITDTQYF. The CDR3 nucleotides read TGTGCCACACCCCCTGGGACGTATATCACAGATACGCAGTATTTT.

The chain has TRBV19 and TRBJ2-4; a possible D gene is TRBD1 (6 bases). The CDR3 runs to 14 residues. Germline values: CDR1 LNHDA, CDR2 SQIVND (reference sequence). With 7 bases removed from V and 3 bases from J, the gap between germline ends came to 13 bases. CDR3 DNA: TGTGCCAGTACCCAACAGGGAGACAAAAACATTCAGTACTTC. It encodes CASTQQGDKNIQYF. Complete variable domain (other parts from reference TRBV19 and TRBJ2-4): DGGITQSPKYLFRKEGQNVTLSCEQNLNHDAMYWYRQDPGQGLRLIYYSQIVNDFQKGDIAEGYSVSREKKESFPLTVTSAQKNPTAFYLCASTQQGDKNIQYFGAGTRLSVL.

This chain connects TRBV20-1 to TRBJ2-1; 7 bases are shared with TRBD2. The germline CDR1 and CDR2 sequences are DFQATT and SNEGSKA (reference sequence). V shed 5 bases and J 0 bases; nucleotides not matched to a gene: 7. This CDR3 region has 15 residues. DNA of the CDR3: TGCAGTGCTGCAATGCGGGAGTACTCCTACAATGAGCAGTTCTTC. It translates to CSAAMREYSYNEQFF.

This chain uses TRBV28 with TRBJ2-6; no clear D. Trimming shortened V by 8 bases and J by 2 bases, and 4 bases separated the two germline ends. The germline V gene encodes CDR1 MDHEN and CDR2 SYDVKM. This CDR3 spans 12 amino acids. The CDR3 reads CASGPGANVLTF. CDR3 sequence (DNA): TGTGCCAGCGGCCCTGGGGCCAACGTCCTGACTTTC.